This T cell receptor beta chain stems from a study of tumor-infiltrating lymphocytes in oesophageal squamous cell carcinoma. The V gene lost 4 bases and the J gene lost 6 bases, with 17 bases spanning the gap. CDR1 and CDR2 (germline): SGHKS, YYEKEE (reference sequence). This CDR3 spans 16 amino acids. From the PCR reads, TCRdb called clonotypes with MiXCR, one entry per CDR3 protein. The sample lists about 14,000 distinct CDR3 sequences; 46% were seen once. The origin of this receptor is a male donor with esophageal squamous cell carcinoma. The sample was blood. V is TRBV5-5 and J is TRBJ1-6, with a possible D match to TRBD1 (5 bases). Here the CDR3 reads CASSTDTGTFNSPLHF. The CDR3 nucleotides are TGTGCCAGCAGCACGGACACAGGAACCTTTAATTCACCCCTCCACTTT.